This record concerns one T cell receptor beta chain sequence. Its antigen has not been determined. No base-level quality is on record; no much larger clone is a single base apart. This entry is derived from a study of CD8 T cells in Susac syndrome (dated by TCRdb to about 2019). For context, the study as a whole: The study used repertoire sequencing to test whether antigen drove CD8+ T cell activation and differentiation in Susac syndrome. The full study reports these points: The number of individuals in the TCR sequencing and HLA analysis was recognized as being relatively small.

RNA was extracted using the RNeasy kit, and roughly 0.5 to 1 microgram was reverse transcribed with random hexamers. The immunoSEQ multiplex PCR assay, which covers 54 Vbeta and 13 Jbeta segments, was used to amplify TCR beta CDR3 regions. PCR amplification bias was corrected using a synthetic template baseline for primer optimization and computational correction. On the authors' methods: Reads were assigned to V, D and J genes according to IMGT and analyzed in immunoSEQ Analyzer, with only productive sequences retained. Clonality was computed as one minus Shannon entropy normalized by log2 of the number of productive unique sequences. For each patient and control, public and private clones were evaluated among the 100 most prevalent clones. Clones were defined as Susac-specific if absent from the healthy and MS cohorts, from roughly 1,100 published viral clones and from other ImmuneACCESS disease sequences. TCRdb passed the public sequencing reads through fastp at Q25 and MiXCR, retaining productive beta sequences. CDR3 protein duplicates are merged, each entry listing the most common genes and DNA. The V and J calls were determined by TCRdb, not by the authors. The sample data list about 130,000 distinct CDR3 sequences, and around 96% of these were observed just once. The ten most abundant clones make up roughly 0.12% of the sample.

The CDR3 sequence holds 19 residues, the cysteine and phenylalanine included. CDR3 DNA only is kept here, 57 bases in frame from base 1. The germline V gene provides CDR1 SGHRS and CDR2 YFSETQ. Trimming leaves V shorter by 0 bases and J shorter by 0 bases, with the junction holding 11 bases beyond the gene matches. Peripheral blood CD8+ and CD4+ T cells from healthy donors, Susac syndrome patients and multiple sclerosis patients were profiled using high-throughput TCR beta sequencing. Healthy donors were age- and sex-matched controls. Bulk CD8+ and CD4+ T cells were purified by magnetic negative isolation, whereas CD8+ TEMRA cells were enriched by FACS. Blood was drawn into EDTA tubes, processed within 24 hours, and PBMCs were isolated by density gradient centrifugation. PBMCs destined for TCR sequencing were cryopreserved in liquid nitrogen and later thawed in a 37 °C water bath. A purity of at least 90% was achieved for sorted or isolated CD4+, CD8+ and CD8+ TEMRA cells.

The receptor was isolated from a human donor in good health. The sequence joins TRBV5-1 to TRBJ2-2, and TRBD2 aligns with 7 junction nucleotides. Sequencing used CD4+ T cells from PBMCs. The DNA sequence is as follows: TGCGCCAGCAGCTTGGGGCCTAGCGGCCAGGGCGCGAACACCGGGGAGCTGTTTTTT. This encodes CASSLGPSGQGANTGELFF.